This T cell receptor (beta chain) was sequenced in a study of blood T cell repertoires in COVID-19. About the study: Italy, Spain and the United States were the sources of the convalescent and acute COVID-19 samples. In each case, the material was cDNA or gDNA derived from T cells, B-cell-depleted T cells, or PBMCs.

Source study methods: Reference gene primer amplification gave estimated nucleated cell counts. Assay used: immunoSEQ multiplex PCR; TCRdb lists only in-frame clones, some missing. D and trimming come from the DNA, and the V and J calls and clone size come from that table. This table holds under 250,000 clones, 70% to 90% found once. Trimming removed 0 bases from V and 1 base from J; junction bases left unmatched: 2. CDR3 length: 15 residues. Germline lookup yields CDR1 ENHRY and CDR2 SYGVKD. Input material: peripheral blood. The origin of this receptor is a woman in her 50s with active or convalescent COVID-19. The V gene is TRBV10-3, the J gene TRBJ1-1; 7 bases are a match to TRBD1. The chain's CDR3 is CAISESKGANTEAFF. The CDR3 DNA sequence: TGTGCCATCAGTGAGTCGAAGGGGGCGAACACTGAAGCTTTCTTT.